This TCR beta chain is drawn from a study of blood T cell repertoires in COVID-19. On the study more broadly: Acute and convalescent COVID-19 specimens originated in the United States, Italy and Spain.

Trimming stripped 3 bases from V and 4 bases from J, with 14 bases between. The CDR3 is made up of 15 amino acids. The germline V gene has CDR1 SGHKS and CDR2 YYEKEE (reference sequence). Patients of the Seattle cohort, enrolled during active infection, were followed longitudinally. Only in-frame clones appear in the TCRdb table, and some are missing; sequencing was by immunoSEQ multiplex PCR. The table lists about 250,000 clones, roughly four fifths of them singletons. Sequenced input: peripheral blood. The genes are TRBV5-5 and TRBJ2-1, with D maybe TRBD2 (5 bases). The origin of this receptor is a person aged 70 to 80 with COVID-19, enrolled during active disease. The CDR3 reads CASSSGRVRYNEQFF. Here the CDR3 DNA reads TGTGCCAGCAGCTCGGGGAGAGTTAGGTACAATGAGCAGTTCTTC.